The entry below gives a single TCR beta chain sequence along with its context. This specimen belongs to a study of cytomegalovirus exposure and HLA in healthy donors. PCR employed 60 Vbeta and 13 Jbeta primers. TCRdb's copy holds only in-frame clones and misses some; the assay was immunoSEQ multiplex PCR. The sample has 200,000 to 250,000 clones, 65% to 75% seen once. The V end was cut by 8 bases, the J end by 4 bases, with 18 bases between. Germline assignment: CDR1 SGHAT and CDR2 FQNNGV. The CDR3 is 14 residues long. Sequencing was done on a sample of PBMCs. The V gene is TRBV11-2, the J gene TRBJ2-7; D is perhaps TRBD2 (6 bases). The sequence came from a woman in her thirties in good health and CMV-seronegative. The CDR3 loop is CASRRGGGLYEQYF. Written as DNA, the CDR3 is TGTGCCAGCCGGCGGGGCGGAGGACTTTACGAGCAGTACTTC.